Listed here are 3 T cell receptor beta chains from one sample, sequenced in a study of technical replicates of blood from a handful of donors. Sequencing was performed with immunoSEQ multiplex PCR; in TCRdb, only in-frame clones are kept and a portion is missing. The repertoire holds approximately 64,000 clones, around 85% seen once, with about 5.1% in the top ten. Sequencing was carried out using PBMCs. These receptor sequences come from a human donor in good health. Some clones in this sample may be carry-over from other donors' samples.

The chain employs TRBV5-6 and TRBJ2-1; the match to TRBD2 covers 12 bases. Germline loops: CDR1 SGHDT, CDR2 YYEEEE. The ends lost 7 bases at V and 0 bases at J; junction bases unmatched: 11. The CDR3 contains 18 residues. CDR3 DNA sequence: TGTGCCAGCTCTCGTAGGACTAGCGGGATAGTCTCCTACAATGAGCAGTTCTTC. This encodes CASSRRTSGIVSYNEQFF.

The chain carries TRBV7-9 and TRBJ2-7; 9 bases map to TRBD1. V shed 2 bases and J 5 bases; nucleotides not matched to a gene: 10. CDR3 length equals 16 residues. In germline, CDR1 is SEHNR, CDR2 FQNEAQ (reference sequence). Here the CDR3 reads CASSLSQTGGFDEQYF. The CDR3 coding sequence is TGTGCCAGCAGCTTATCTCAGACAGGGGGTTTCGACGAGCAGTACTTC.

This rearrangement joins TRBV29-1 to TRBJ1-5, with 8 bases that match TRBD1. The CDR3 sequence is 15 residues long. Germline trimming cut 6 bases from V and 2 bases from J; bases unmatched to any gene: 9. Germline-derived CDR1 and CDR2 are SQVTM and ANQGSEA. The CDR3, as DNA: TGCAGCGTCAAAATTTCGACAGGGGGCAATCAGCCCCAGCATTTT. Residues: CSVKISTGGNQPQHF.